The source of this T cell receptor beta chain is a study of Ad26.COV2.S vaccination and SARS-CoV-2 variants. Treatment here: around 19 received Ad26.COV2.S at low or high dose, single or two shots; 5 received placebo; per-sample allocation not given. Samples were taken on day 63 after the first vaccine or placebo injection. The vaccine antigen was prefusion-stabilized Wuhan SARS-CoV-2 spike. TCRdb's table, derived via immunoSEQ multiplex PCR, lists solely in-frame clones and lacks some. The table has around 450,000 clones, less than 95% seen once; the top ten hold about 4.1%. This TCR was sampled from a person aged 18 to 59 who received the Ad26.COV2.S COVID-19 vaccine or a placebo. The sequences come from peripheral blood, collected in a trial of Ad26.COV2.S vaccine versus placebo.

The CDR3 spells CASRVAGTSHSEQYF. CDR3 bases: TGTGCCAGCAGGGTGGCCGGGACTAGCCATTCCGAGCAGTACTTC. The chain is built from TRBV2 and TRBJ2-7; 9 nucleotides line up with TRBD2. Looked up from germline, CDR1 is SNHLY and CDR2 is FYNNEI. Trimming cost V 6 bases and J 6 bases; bases outside gene matches: 12. This CDR3 region has 15 residues.